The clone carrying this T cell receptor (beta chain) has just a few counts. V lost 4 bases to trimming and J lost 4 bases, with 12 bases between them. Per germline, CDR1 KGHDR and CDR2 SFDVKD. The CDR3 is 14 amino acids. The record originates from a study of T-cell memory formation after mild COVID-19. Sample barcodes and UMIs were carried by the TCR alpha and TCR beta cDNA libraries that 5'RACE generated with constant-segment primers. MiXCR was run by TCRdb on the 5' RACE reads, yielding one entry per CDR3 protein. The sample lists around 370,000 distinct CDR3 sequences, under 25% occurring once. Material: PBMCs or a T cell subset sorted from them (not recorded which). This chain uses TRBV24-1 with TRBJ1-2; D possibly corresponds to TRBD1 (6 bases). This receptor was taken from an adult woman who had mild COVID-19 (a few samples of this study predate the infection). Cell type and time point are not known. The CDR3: CATSDPDSFYGYTF. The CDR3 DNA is TGTGCCACCAGTGACCCGGACAGTTTCTATGGCTACACCTTC.